Following are 31 T cell receptor beta chains from one sample sequenced in a study of T cells in Graves' hyperthyroidism and ophthalmopathy. TCR beta CDR3 sequences were amplified from RNA transcripts. The HTBI primer set drove a first-round RT-PCR of the TCR CDR3. Each CDR3 protein gets one entry after TCRdb re-called the multiplex PCR reads with MiXCR. The sample records 200,000 to 250,000 distinct CDR3 sequences, around 16% being singletons. The sample taken for sequencing was blood. The receptors originated from a man in his forties with Graves' hyperthyroidism.

There are many counts of this clonotype. V usage is TRBV28 and J usage is TRBJ2-3, with D uncertain. V lost 3 bases to trimming and J lost 5 bases, with 6 bases between them. Per germline, CDR1 MDHEN and CDR2 SYDVKM. This CDR3 spans 12 amino acids. Here the CDR3 reads CASSFLRDTQYF. As DNA, the CDR3 is TGTGCCAGCAGTTTCTTAAGAGATACGCAGTATTTT.

This clonotype came up many times. The rearrangement links TRBV27 to TRBJ1-1; weak D call: TRBD1 (5 bases). The CDR3 runs 13 residues. V lost 0 bases to trimming and J lost 5 bases, with 7 bases between them. Germline CDR1 MNHEY, CDR2 SMNVEV (reference sequence). The CDR3 here is CASSLSRGTEAFF. In DNA form, the CDR3 reads TGTGCCAGCAGTTTATCCCGGGGGACTGAAGCTTTCTTT.

There are a few counts of this clonotype. The CDR3 nucleotides read TGCGCCAGCAGCACCGGGGGGGGCACCGGGGAGCTGTTTTTT. The encoded protein is CASSTGGGTGELFF. The chain is built from TRBV5-1 and TRBJ2-2, with 8 bases that match TRBD2. The CDR3 extends over 14 amino acids. CDR1 is SGHRS, CDR2 YFSETQ, per germline. V dropped 4 bases and J dropped 4; count of bases not matched to a gene: 3.

The V and J genes are TRBV7-8 and TRBJ2-3, with 10 bases fitting TRBD2. The CDR3 extends over 16 amino acids. The ends lost 1 base at V and 2 bases at J; junction bases unmatched: 3. The germline CDR1 and CDR2 sequences are SGHVS and FQNEAQ. The CDR3 sequence is CASSLVSGGNTDTQYF. DNA of the CDR3: TGTGCCAGCAGCTTAGTTAGCGGGGGGAACACAGATACGCAGTATTTT.

This clonotype has ten or more counts. V gene TRBV2 combines with J gene TRBJ1-1, with 7 bases matching TRBD1. V was clipped by 6 bases and J by 8 bases; unmatched bases: 6. Germline CDR1 is SNHLY and CDR2 is FYNNEI. The CDR3 sequence is 12 residues long. CDR3 nucleotides: TGTGCCAGCAGCGCCGGGACAGCCGAAGCTTTCTTT. Protein product: CASSAGTAEAFF. Using reference TRBV2 and TRBJ1-1 for the parts outside the CDR3, the full variable domain is EPEVTQTPSHQVTQMGQEVILRCVPISNHLYFYWYRQILGQKVEFLVSFYNNEISEKSEIFDDQFSVERPDGSNFTLKIRSTKLEDSAMYFCASSAGTAEAFFGQGTRLTVV.

The chain uses TRBV7-3 and TRBJ2-3, with 11 bases aligning to TRBD2. Per the germline V gene, CDR1 is SGHTA and CDR2 is FQGTGA. The CDR3 is 16 residues long. Trimming at V came to 5 bases and at J to 1 base, leaving 5 bases not matched to a gene. The CDR3 is CASSQLAGAGTDTQYF. Here the CDR3 DNA reads TGTGCCAGCAGCCAACTAGCGGGGGCCGGCACAGATACGCAGTATTTT.

This chain links TRBV11-2 with TRBJ2-5; 12 bases map to TRBD1. This CDR3 contains 14 residues. Trimming took 3 bases from V and 9 from J; bases not matched to a gene: 5. Germline CDR1 and CDR2: SGHAT and FQNNGV. This CDR3 reads CASSLGTGGTAQYF. CDR3 coding DNA: TGTGCCAGCAGCTTGGGGACAGGGGGCACAGCCCAGTACTTC.

The chain carries TRBV5-6 and TRBJ2-6; a possible D gene is TRBD1 (5 bases). This CDR3 has 17 residues. V was pared by 0 bases and J by 2 bases, with 12 bases between. Germline CDR1 is SGHDT and CDR2 is YYEEEE. CDR3 sequence: CASSLGDSPTGANVLTF. In DNA form, the CDR3 reads TGTGCCAGCAGCTTGGGTGACAGCCCGACTGGGGCCAACGTCCTGACTTTC.

V gene TRBV28 combines with J gene TRBJ2-7; weak D call: TRBD1 (5 bases). The ends were cut back, 7 bases at V and 5 bases at J, with 12 bases in the middle. Germline V gene sequence: CDR1 MDHEN, CDR2 SYDVKM. CDR3 length: 12 amino acids. The CDR3 DNA is TGTGCCAGCAAGGCAGGGTGGGACGAGCAGTACTTC. Its translation: CASKAGWDEQYF.

The rearrangement links TRBV14 to TRBJ2-1; D is possibly TRBD1 (6 bases). Trimming took 4 bases from V and 5 from J, leaving 9 bases between them. Germline V gives CDR1 SGHDN, CDR2 FVKESK. The CDR3 has 13 residues. CDR3 DNA sequence: TGTGCCAGCAGCCCAGGGGCGCACAATGAGCAGTTCTTC. This codes for CASSPGAHNEQFF.

This chain connects TRBV19 to TRBJ1-5; D is perhaps TRBD1 (5 bases). The CDR3 runs 17 residues. Germline-derived CDR1 and CDR2 are LNHDA and SQIVND (reference sequence). Trimming pared 9 bases from V and 0 bases from J, leaving 21 bases between. CDR3 in DNA: TGTGCCAGGGATCCGGGACGGTATTTATATAGCAATCAGCCCCAGCATTTT. Protein: CARDPGRYLYSNQPQHF.

This clonotype has a single count. The V and J genes are TRBV20-1 and TRBJ1-1, with 7 bases that match TRBD1. The CDR3 totals 12 residues. CDR1 is DFQATT, CDR2 SNEGSKA, per germline (reference sequence). Losses at the gene ends were 3 bases for V and 13 bases for J; bases not matched to a gene: 11. The CDR3 nucleotides are TGCAGTGCTAGGCGGGACAGCCGAGGGGGTTTCTTT. It specifies CSARRDSRGGFF.

J is TRBJ2-7 and V is TRBV7-9; possibly TRBD2 for D (6 bases). This CDR3 has 14 amino acids. Between the trimmed V and J ends, which lost 3 bases and 8 bases, there was a span of 17 bases. Germline CDR1 and CDR2: SEHNR and FQNEAQ (reference sequence). CDR3 nucleotide sequence: TGTGCCAGCAGCTTCTCCCGGGAGTGGTTGAAGCAGTACTTC. Translation gives CASSFSREWLKQYF.

This chain links TRBV30 with TRBJ1-4; possibly TRBD1 for D (6 bases). CDR1 is GTSNPN and CDR2 is SVGIG in the germline V gene (reference sequence). Trimming removed 3 bases at V and 7 bases at J, with 12 bases between. The CDR3 totals 13 residues. The CDR3: CAWRGGGSEKLFF. The CDR3 DNA is TGTGCCTGGAGAGGGGGGGGGTCTGAAAAACTGTTTTTT.

This clonotype showed up many times. This rearrangement joins TRBV20-1 to TRBJ2-3; tentative D call: TRBD1 (6 bases). Germline lookup yields CDR1 DFQATT and CDR2 SNEGSKA (reference sequence). CDR3 length equals 12 residues. CDR3 protein: CSQGSSTDTQYF. The DNA of the CDR3 is TGCTCACAGGGTAGTAGCACAGATACGCAGTATTTT.

This clonotype was seen a few times. The J gene is TRBJ1-1, the V gene TRBV30; D unresolved. V gave up 2 bases and J gave up 1 base, with 8 bases separating them. The germline gives CDR1 GTSNPN, CDR2 SVGIG (reference sequence). This CDR3 contains 13 residues. CDR3 protein: CAWSNRGNTEAFF. CDR3 coding DNA: TGTGCCTGGAGTAACAGAGGGAACACTGAAGCTTTCTTT.

This clonotype was counted many times. This sequence joins TRBV3-1 and TRBJ2-7; no definite D call. The length of the CDR3 is 14 residues. Germline values: CDR1 LGHDT, CDR2 YNNKEL (reference sequence). Trimming shortened V by 1 base and J by 6 bases, and 13 bases separated the two germline ends. CDR3 sequence: CASSQARGIGEQYF. CDR3 coding DNA: TGTGCCAGCAGCCAAGCTAGAGGTATTGGCGAGCAGTACTTC.

This clonotype was observed a handful of times. The rearrangement uses TRBV27 and TRBJ2-3; TRBD2 might be the D (6 bases). Trimming left V 6 bases short and J 2 bases short, with 15 bases between. Per germline, CDR1 MNHEY and CDR2 SMNVEV (reference sequence). The length of the CDR3 is 15 residues. CDR3 nucleotides: TGTGCCAGCAGGGGCGGCGGGGTTCCCACAGATACGCAGTATTTT. Translation: CASRGGGVPTDTQYF.

This clonotype was seen a single time. This may be a read error, as it is one base from a much larger clone. V and J are TRBV10-3 and TRBJ2-1; TRBD2 matches at 9 bases. With V trimmed by 7 bases and J by 6 bases, 7 bases remained unmatched. Germline-derived CDR1 and CDR2 are ENHRY and SYGVKD. The CDR3 length is 14 residues. As DNA, the CDR3 is TGTGCCATCAAAGGCGGGGGGGTCCCCAATGAGCAGTTCTTC. Amino acid sequence: CAIKGGGVPNEQFF.

The chain is built from TRBV5-5 and TRBJ2-2; D remains ambiguous. The CDR3 is made up of 16 amino acids. The germline CDR1 and CDR2 sequences are SGHKS and YYEKEE (reference sequence). V dropped 4 bases and J dropped 0 bases, with 13 bases sitting between them. CDR3 region: CASSVVPFANTGELFF. CDR3 DNA: TGTGCCAGCAGCGTGGTACCGTTCGCGAACACCGGGGAGCTGTTTTTT.

The genes are TRBV7-9 and TRBJ2-1; D not certain. V lost 0 bases and J 10 bases, leaving 4 bases between the germline ends. This CDR3 spans 11 amino acids. Germline lookup yields CDR1 SEHNR and CDR2 FQNEAQ (reference sequence). CDR3 bases: TGTGCCAGCAGCTTAGCGGTGGAGCAGTTCTTC. This sequence encodes CASSLAVEQFF.

This clonotype appeared many times. The chain couples TRBV7-3 to TRBJ2-5; a possible D gene is TRBD2 (5 bases). The CDR3 contains 17 residues. Germline V gene data show CDR1 as SGHTA and CDR2 as FQGTGA. V lost 5 bases to trimming and J lost 1 base, with 20 bases between them. The CDR3 reads CASSPTGPLSGQETQYF. The CDR3, as DNA: TGTGCCAGCAGCCCCACTGGGCCCTTGAGCGGCCAAGAGACCCAGTACTTC.

This clonotype was counted many times. The chain joins TRBV2 to TRBJ1-1, with TRBD1 identical over 7 bases. V was pared by 6 bases and J by 6 bases, with 10 bases of the junction left unmatched. This CDR3 is 14 amino acids long. Germline V CDR1 and CDR2: SNHLY, FYNNEI. In nucleotides, the CDR3 is TGTGCCAGCAGAAAGACAGGGAAGTGGCCTGAAGCTTTCTTT. Translating gives CASRKTGKWPEAFF. Complete variable domain (other parts from reference TRBV2 and TRBJ1-1): EPEVTQTPSHQVTQMGQEVILRCVPISNHLYFYWYRQILGQKVEFLVSFYNNEISEKSEIFDDQFSVERPDGSNFTLKIRSTKLEDSAMYFCASRKTGKWPEAFFGQGTRLTVV.

This chain uses TRBV30 with TRBJ1-1; possible D gene TRBD1, 5 bases. The CDR3 totals 13 residues. Germline loops: CDR1 GTSNPN, CDR2 SVGIG (reference sequence). V lost 8 bases to trimming and J lost 1 base, with 14 bases between them. The CDR3 nucleotides are TGTGCCCGAGGGGAGGGGACGAACACTGAAGCTTTCTTT. It specifies CARGEGTNTEAFF. Full variable domain (rest looked up from reference TRBV30 and TRBJ1-1): SQTIHQWPATLVQPVGSPLSLECTVEGTSNPNLYWYRQAAGRGLQLLFYSVGIGQISSEVPQNLSASRPQDRQFILSSKKLLLSDSGFYLCARGEGTNTEAFFGQGTRLTVV.

The table lists this clonotype with many counts. The chain recombines TRBV7-2 with TRBJ1-1, with 7 nucleotides matching TRBD1. Trimming took 5 bases from V and 1 from J; bases not matched to a gene: 7. Germline-derived CDR1 and CDR2 are SGHTA and FQGNSA. The CDR3 contains 15 residues. CDR3 nucleotides: TGTGCCAGCAGCCCCAGGGGACAGAGGAACACTGAAGCTTTCTTT. Translated: CASSPRGQRNTEAFF.

This clonotype appeared many times. The rearrangement links TRBV20-1 to TRBJ2-5; 8 bases align to TRBD2. Germline V gene lookup returns CDR1 DFQATT and CDR2 SNEGSKA (reference sequence). This CDR3 region has 11 residues. CDR3 residues: CGIAGLETQYF. For the CDR3, the DNA is TGCGGAATAGCGGGGCTGGAGACCCAGTACTTC.

This clonotype was counted between two and nine times. This chain joins TRBV24-1 and TRBJ2-1; unclear D gene. Germline-derived CDR1 and CDR2 are KGHDR and SFDVKD. V was trimmed by 6 bases and J by 10 bases, leaving 9 bases between them. The CDR3 length is 11 residues. CDR3 DNA sequence: TGTGCCACCAGTTGGAAGTGGGAGCAGTTCTTC. This encodes CATSWKWEQFF.

This clonotype appeared a few times. The V gene is TRBV19, the J gene TRBJ1-2; D call uncertain. CDR3 length: 12 amino acids. The V and J ends lost 3 bases and 4 bases respectively, with 6 bases between them. CDR1 is LNHDA, CDR2 SQIVND, per germline (reference sequence). CDR3 loop: CASSMQPYGYTF. In nucleotides, the CDR3 is TGTGCCAGTAGTATGCAGCCCTATGGCTACACCTTC.

Turning to this clonotype: This may stem from a read error, because a much larger clone lies one nucleotide away. The genes are TRBV6-2 or TRBV6-3 and TRBJ2-7; unclear D gene. The end of the DNA is better explained by TRBJ2-1, so the J call may be wrong. CDR3 length: 16 amino acids. Germline V CDR1 and CDR2: MNHEY, SVGEGT. The CDR3 spells CASSYSISDGSYEQFF. The CDR3 nucleotides read TGTGCCAGCAGTTACTCGATTTCGGACGGTTCCTACGAGCAGTTCTTC.

This clonotype was counted ten times or more. The CDR3 nucleotides are TGTGCCACCCGGACGGCCACTGAAGCTTTCTTT. It yields the protein CATRTATEAFF. The chain carries TRBV15 and TRBJ1-1; D gene uncertain. Germline assignment: CDR1 LNHNV and CDR2 YYDKDF (reference sequence). CDR3 length equals 11 residues. Trimming left V 8 bases short and J 4 bases short, with 8 bases between.

This clonotype was observed many times. The V gene is TRBV28, the J gene TRBJ1-5; no reliable D call. With 6 bases removed from V and 1 base from J, the gap between germline ends came to 7 bases. CDR3 length: 13 amino acids. The germline gives CDR1 MDHEN, CDR2 SYDVKM. The CDR3 DNA is TGTGCCAGCAGCTTACGGAGCAATCAGCCCCAGCATTTT. Its protein product is CASSLRSNQPQHF.